This TCR beta chain was documented in a study of T-cell reconstitution after alpha-beta-depleted transplantation in children. A library of TCRbeta sequences, prepared with unique molecular identifiers, was generated. TCRdb re-called the PCR reads through MiXCR, storing one row per CDR3 protein. The sample has about 340,000 distinct CDR3 sequences, approximately 10% seen once. The length of the CDR3 is 18 residues. Germline CDR1 and CDR2: SGHAT and FQDESV (reference sequence). V was shortened by 5 bases and J by 2 bases, with 22 bases between the two germline ends. This clonotype came up a few times. The V call is TRBV11-1, the J call TRBJ2-1, with D perhaps being TRBD1 or TRBD2 (5 bases each). This sequence was found in a human donor who donated a stem cell graft to a child with acute lymphoblastic leukemia. The input for sequencing was PBMCs from the stem cell graft donor, taken from the stem cell graft. CDR3: CASSQYRDAVGPYNEQFF. DNA of the CDR3: TGTGCCAGCAGCCAATATCGGGACGCAGTGGGACCCTACAATGAGCAGTTCTTC.